A selection of T cell receptor beta chains follows, all from one sample in a study of Ad26.COV2.S vaccination and SARS-CoV-2 variants. Profiled with immunoSEQ multiplex PCR; TCRdb holds only in-frame clones, not every one. The sample contains 350,000 to 500,000 clones, roughly 89% of which appear only once. The sequencing here drew on peripheral blood, taken in a trial of Ad26.COV2.S vaccine versus placebo. These receptors were collected from a person aged 18-60 years who received the Ad26.COV2.S COVID-19 vaccine or a placebo. Both conserved end residues are part of each CDR3. Each record gives: clone size, J gene, D gene, V gene, CDR3 DNA, CDR3 protein. The D gene is left open where the match is weak. Clone size, where shown, is once, few, many, or a class for clones that have expanded.

. | TRBJ2-2 | . | TRBV9 | TGTGCCAGCAGCGTAGCGGGGGCCTACACCGGGGAGCTGTTTTTT | CASSVAGAYTGELFF
. | TRBJ2-3 | . | TRBV4-2 | TGTGCCAGCAGCCAAGAAATTGAAGTAGATACGCAGTATTTT | CASSQEIEVDTQYF
. | TRBJ2-7 | . | TRBV28 | TGTGCCAGCAGTGGTCCCTCAACCTACGAGCAGTACTTC | CASSGPSTYEQYF
. | TRBJ2-5 | . | TRBV7-6 | TGTGCCAGCAGTATCGACCACCAAGAGACCCAGTACTTC | CASSIDHQETQYF
. | TRBJ2-7 | . | TRBV18 | TGTGCCAGCTCACCGCCGTCCGGGGGACAGTCCTACGAGCAGTACTTC | CASSPPSGGQSYEQYF
. | TRBJ1-2 | . | TRBV3-1/TRBV3-2 | TGTGCCAGCAGCCAAGAGACGCGAGGGCTAGTCACCTTC | CASSQETRGLVTF
. | TRBJ1-2 | . | TRBV19 | TGTGCCAGTAGTATGTCTGGGTATTCTAACTATGGCTACACCTTC | CASSMSGYSNYGYTF
. | TRBJ2-4 | TRBD2 | TRBV5-1 | TGCGCCAGCAGCTTGGTTCCGGGGACGACTAGCGGCCTAGCCAAAAACATTCAGTACTTC | CASSLVPGTTSGLAKNIQYF
. | TRBJ1-2 | TRBD1 | TRBV5-4 | TGTGCCAGCAGCTCCGCGGGACAGGGCGACTATGGCTACACCTTC | CASSSAGQGDYGYTF
few | TRBJ2-7 | TRBD1 | TRBV3-1/TRBV3-2 | TGTGCCAGCAGTTTCGGGGACAGGACTAAGCAGTACTTC | CASSFGDRTKQYF
. | TRBJ2-3 | . | TRBV18 | TGTGCCAGCTCATTCCAGACAGACACAGATACGCAGTATTTT | CASSFQTDTDTQYF
. | TRBJ2-3 | . | TRBV29-1 | TGCAGCGTTTATACAGATACGCAGTATTTT | CSVYTDTQYF
. | TRBJ2-1 | . | TRBV4-3 | TGCGCCAGCAGCCGCGATCGTCCAGCCGCTTCCTACAATGAGCAGTTCTTC | CASSRDRPAASYNEQFF
. | TRBJ2-5 | . | TRBV2 | TGTGCCAGCAGCGACCCCAACGAGACCCAGTACTTC | CASSDPNETQYF
. | TRBJ1-2 | TRBD1 | TRBV7-9 | TGTGCCAGCAGCCAACAGGGGGTCGATGGCTACACCTTC | CASSQQGVDGYTF
. | TRBJ1-4 | . | TRBV4-3 | TGCGCCAGCAGCCTTGGGGCACGGAAAAATGAAAAACTGTTTTTT | CASSLGARKNEKLFF
. | TRBJ2-1 | . | TRBV7-9 | TGTGCCAGCAGCTTAGTAAGCGGGCACAATGAGCAGTTCTTC | CASSLVSGHNEQFF
. | TRBJ2-1 | TRBD2 | TRBV5-1 | TGCGCCAGCGAGGAGGCGGGGGGTTACTACAATGAGCAGTTCTTC | CASEEAGGYYNEQFF
. | TRBJ1-3 | . | TRBV12-3/TRBV12-4 | TGTGCTTCAGACAGGCCCTCTGGAAACACCATATATTTT | CASDRPSGNTIYF
. | TRBJ2-7 | . | TRBV2 | TGTGCCAGCAGGACGGAAGTCTACGAGCAGTACTTC | CASRTEVYEQYF
. | TRBJ1-4 | . | TRBV6-5 | TGTGCCAGCAGTACTCACCGTCCTAATGAAAAACTGTTTTTT | CASSTHRPNEKLFF
. | TRBJ2-1 | TRBD2 | TRBV4-1 | TGCGCCAGCAGCCAAATTAGGAGCGGGAGGAGGAATGAGCAGTTCTTC | CASSQIRSGRRNEQFF
once | TRBJ2-1 | TRBD1 | TRBV5-1 | TGCGCCAGCAGCTTACAGGGGGCGATGGCCTACAATGAGCAGTTCTTC | CASSLQGAMAYNEQFF
. | TRBJ2-3 | TRBD2 | TRBV29-1 | TGCAGCGTTGTTCCCCTAGCGGGAAGAGGGGCAGATACGCAGTATTTT | CSVVPLAGRGADTQYF
. | TRBJ2-5 | . | TRBV28 | TGTGCCAGCAGCGGGGGCCATGAGACCCAGTACTTC | CASSGGHETQYF
. | TRBJ1-2 | . | TRBV6-1 | TGTGCCAGCAGTGAAGCGCTTCGGAGGGGTCTCTATGGCTACACCTTC | CASSEALRRGLYGYTF
. | TRBJ1-2 | . | TRBV5-4 | TGTGCCAGCAGCCTAAACCTCTATGGCTACACCTTC | CASSLNLYGYTF
once | TRBJ2-1 | TRBD2 | TRBV24-1 | TGTGCCACCAGTGATTCGGGACTAGCGGCCCCCTTGAATGAGCAGTTCTTC | CATSDSGLAAPLNEQFF
. | TRBJ1-2 | . | TRBV4-3 | TGCGCCAGCAGCCAACTCCTCGGGGGGACGGTCTATGGCTACACCTTC | CASSQLLGGTVYGYTF
. | TRBJ1-2 | . | TRBV4-3 | TGCGCCAGCAGCCAAAACCCAGGGGCGAACTATGGCTACACCTTC | CASSQNPGANYGYTF
. | TRBJ1-1 | . | TRBV6-2/TRBV6-3 | TGTGCCAGCAGTTGGCCGGGAGGCACTGAAGCTTTCTTT | CASSWPGGTEAFF
. | TRBJ1-1 | . | TRBV5-5 | TGTGCCAGCAGCCGAACAGTGAACACTGAAGCTTTCTTT | CASSRTVNTEAFF
. | TRBJ2-3 | . | TRBV11-3 | TGTGCCAGCAGCCCCTATACGACGGATACGCAGTATTTT | CASSPYTTDTQYF
. | TRBJ2-2 | . | TRBV5-8 | TGTGCCAGCAGCCCTGTGTGGTCCGGGGAGCTGTTTTTT | CASSPVWSGELFF
. | TRBJ1-5 | . | TRBV5-8 | TGTGCCAGCAGCAACCATTGGACGGGAGGGGCCAATCAGCCCCAGCATTTT | CASSNHWTGGANQPQHF
. | TRBJ1-2 | . | TRBV10-3 | TGTGCCATCAGTCCCCTTGGGGGGTCCTTCGGCTACACCTTC | CAISPLGGSFGYTF
. | TRBJ1-4 | . | TRBV5-1 | TGCGCCAGCAGCTTGCAAGGGGTGGGTAATGAAAAACTGTTTTTT | CASSLQGVGNEKLFF
. | TRBJ1-2 | . | TRBV5-1 | TGCGCCAGCAGCACCGACAGCAATTATGGCTACACCTTC | CASSTDSNYGYTF
. | TRBJ1-2 | . | TRBV5-1 | TGCGCCAGCAGCTTGGGGACAAATAACTATGGCTACACCTTC | CASSLGTNNYGYTF
. | TRBJ1-4 | . | TRBV15 | TGTGCCACCAGCAGGCGCGAAGGGAATGAAAAACTGTTTTTT | CATSRREGNEKLFF
. | TRBJ2-3 | . | TRBV27 | TGTGCCAGCAGTCCCTGGACTACCGCAGATACGCAGTATTTT | CASSPWTTADTQYF
few | TRBJ2-1 | . | TRBV6-2/TRBV6-3 | TGTGCCAGCAGTTACTCCTCACCGGGTCCCTTATTCTTC | CASSYSSPGPLFF
. | TRBJ2-7 | TRBD1 | TRBV5-4 | TGTGCCAGCAGTTCGGGACAGGGAACTATCTACGAGCAGTACTTC | CASSSGQGTIYEQYF
. | TRBJ1-1 | . | TRBV7-3 | TGTGCCAGCAGCTTGCAGTCGAACACTGAAGCTTTCTTT | CASSLQSNTEAFF
. | TRBJ1-2 | TRBD1 | TRBV7-9 | TGTGCCAGCAGCTGGACAGGGGCGGACTATGGCTACACCTTC | CASSWTGADYGYTF
. | TRBJ2-2 | TRBD2 | TRBV11-2 | TGTGCCAGCAGCCGTACCCTAGCGGGTAGGAGTACCGGGGAGCTGTTTTTT | CASSRTLAGRSTGELFF